This T cell receptor beta chain originates from a study of a mutant IDH1 vaccine in newly diagnosed glioma. Time point meaning: baseline, week 1 (first vaccination visit). The treatment denotes: pre-vaccination baseline after standard-of-care therapy. Only in-frame clones appear in the TCRdb table, and some are missing; sequencing was by immunoSEQ multiplex PCR. The profile shows 20,000 to 30,000 clones, approximately 91% of them singletons. The V end was cut by 3 bases, the J end by 2 bases, with 14 bases between. This CDR3 contains 15 residues. Germline CDR1 reads SGHTA; CDR2 reads FQGNSA. J is TRBJ2-7 and V is TRBV7-2; no definite D call. Sequenced material: PBMCs, taken from a glioma patient treated with radiotherapy, temozolomide or both. The receptor's source is a man under 40 with glioma. CDR3 region: CASSFYGPPAYEQYF. The CDR3 DNA sequence: TGTGCCAGCAGCTTTTACGGGCCGCCCGCCTACGAGCAGTACTTC.